The clone carrying this T cell receptor beta chain was seen repeatedly, ten times or more. The antigen is undetermined. This entry belongs to a study of T-cell memory formation after mild COVID-19. Study-level findings and limits: Day 15 to 85 contracting clones showed balanced CD4/CD8; later expanders leaned CD4+. Confirmation of SARS-CoV-2 specificity was lacking for second-wave clones peaking day 37. Mostly located in CM and EM were contracting CD4+ clones, with contracting CD8+ clones located in EMRA.

The germline gives CDR1 SGHVS, CDR2 FNYEAQ. V was shortened by 4 bases and J by 2 bases, with 15 bases between the two germline ends. The CDR3 has 15 residues. 5'RACE with constant-segment primers built TCRalpha and TCRbeta cDNA libraries with UMIs. MiXCR, applied by TCRdb to the 5' RACE reads, yields one record per CDR3 protein. The sample has more than 300,000 distinct CDR3 sequences, around 15% seen once. The sequencing input was PBMCs or a T cell subset sorted from them (not recorded which). The TCR originated in a man aged 18 to 29 who had mild COVID-19 (a few samples of this study predate the infection). Cell type and time point are not known. The chain combines TRBV7-6 with TRBJ2-7, with D maybe TRBD1 (6 bases). As DNA, the CDR3 is TGTGCCAGCAGCTCCGGGACACCGCCGACCTACGAGCAGTACTTC. This gives the protein CASSSGTPPTYEQYF.